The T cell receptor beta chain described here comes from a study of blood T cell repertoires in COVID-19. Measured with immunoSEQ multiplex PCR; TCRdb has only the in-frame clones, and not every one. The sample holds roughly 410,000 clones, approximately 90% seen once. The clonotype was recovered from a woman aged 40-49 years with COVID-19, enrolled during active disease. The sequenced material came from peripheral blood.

The CDR3: CASSLDLENTEAFF. The CDR3 DNA follows: TGTGCCAGCAGCTTGGACCTAGAAAACACTGAAGCTTTCTTT. The chain combines TRBV5-4 with TRBJ1-1; D remains ambiguous. V shed 0 bases and J shed 2 bases, with 8 bases lying between them. The length of the CDR3 is 14 residues. CDR1 is SGHNT, CDR2 YYREEE, per germline (reference sequence).